This T cell receptor (beta chain) is drawn from a study of beta chain features in type 1 diabetes (dated by TCRdb to 2016 to 2018). Study-wide context: No differences in mean age, gender distribution, total cell number or subset yield were found between patients and healthy donors. A total of 85 million to 140 million sorted cells were examined across all samples, and a strong correlation was observed between cell number per subset and RNA yield. The study compared the TCRB repertoires of sorted circulating CD4+ T cell subsets in recently diagnosed type 1 diabetes patients with those in matched healthy donors. Naive and central memory subsets were obtained from all 28 donors, but regulatory and stem cell-like memory subsets were isolated from only 8 patients and 8 healthy donors. Findings and caveats that apply to the study as a whole: HLA sub-analyses involved small numbers of individuals, so any influence of HLA type on TCRB rearrangement remained unresolved. Naive, central memory and regulatory TCRB repertoires appeared to be more similar among patients than among healthy donors. In all four CD4+ subsets, TCRB CDR3 length was moderately but significantly shorter in type 1 diabetes patients. Because cDNA rather than genomic DNA was sequenced, highly expressing activated cells could have been over-represented, although no difference in activation and CD3 levels was found between groups. At VDJ recombination sites, patients with type 1 diabetes made fewer insertions and deleted more nucleotides, a pattern implying thymic rearrangement abnormalities. Shorter templates might have been favored by PCR, but patient and control samples were amplified and corrected together, so both groups would have been affected equally by any skew.

The CDR3, cysteine through phenylalanine, is 13 amino acids long. Only the CDR3 DNA is retained, 39 bases long and in frame from the first base. The germline V gene sets CDR1 to SGHVS and CDR2 to FNYEAQ. On this clone itself: Which antigen it targets is not known. Germline is not matched at one junction end, which may reflect a read error.

From each donor, a single peripheral blood sample of approximately 120 mL on average was drawn into heparinised tubes. A BD FACSAria II was used to sort naive, central memory, regulatory and stem cell-like memory CD4+ T cells with a panel that included CD45RO, CCR7, CD25, CD127, CD95 and CD27. A purity above 98% was achieved for all sorted populations. PBMCs were separated immediately by Lymphoprep density gradient centrifugation and were stained directly, without being cultured. So that batch effects would be minimized, each experiment stained and sorted samples in pairs, pairing one healthy donor with one patient. The entire isolated RNA was reverse transcribed using the High Capacity cDNA Reverse Transcription Kit, and thus expressed TCRB transcripts were sequenced. Deep immunoSEQ sequencing was performed on naive, central memory and regulatory T cell samples, with an average of around 3.4 million total reads per sample. Sorted cells were lysed in RLT buffer, and RNA was extracted using DNase-treated RNeasy Micro or Mini kits according to cell number. Each cell subset was processed on its own to prevent cross-contamination, while patient and healthy donor samples were processed together. The immunoSEQ multiplex PCR was used to amplify TCRB sequences from cDNA, yielding 87-bp fragments that span the CDR3 region. Sequencing of the amplicons was done on the Illumina HiSeq platform. Per the authors' processing: PCR bias was computationally corrected using synthetic template baselines, reads within Hamming distance 2 were collapsed, and singletons that could not be merged were discarded. Reads were aligned to IMGT to assign V, D and J genes, CDR3 length, and insertions or deletions at six rearrangement sites. Within each subset, clonotype counts were normalized to the number of sorted cells before true diversity and Gini coefficients were calculated with the tcR R package. Repertoire sharing was quantified using the overlap coefficient calculated on TCRB nucleotide sequences. Out-of-frame TCRB sequences from naive cells were analyzed to stand in for the pre-selection repertoire. The table was pulled from immuneACCESS by TCRdb, which kept in-frame rearrangements only. Such tables lose some clones; where checked, under half of the loss comes from unresolved V genes, and the rest has no known cause. That table is the source of V, J and clone size, and D and trimming were worked out from the DNA. Present in this sample are 600,000 to 750,000 clones, roughly 12% of which were seen just once. The top ten hold more than 0.09% of the sample.

This chain is built from TRBV7-6 and TRBJ2-5; a weak D assignment points to TRBD2 (7 bases agree). Sequenced material: naive CD4+ T cells from blood. The cell subset or site label of this sample denotes: true naive CD4+ T cells. The origin of this receptor is a man under 40 with type 1 diabetes. The nucleotide sequence is given as TGTGCCAGCAGCTTACGGGGGGCAGAGGCCCAGTACTTC. Its product reads: CASSLRGAEAQYF.